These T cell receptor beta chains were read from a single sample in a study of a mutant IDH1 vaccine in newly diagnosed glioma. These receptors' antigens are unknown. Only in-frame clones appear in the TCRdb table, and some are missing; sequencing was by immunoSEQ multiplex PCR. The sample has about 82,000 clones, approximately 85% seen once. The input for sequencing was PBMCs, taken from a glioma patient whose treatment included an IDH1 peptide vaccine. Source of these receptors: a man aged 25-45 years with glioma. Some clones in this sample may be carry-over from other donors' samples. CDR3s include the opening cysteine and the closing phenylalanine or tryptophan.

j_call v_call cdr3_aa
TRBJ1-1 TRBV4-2 CASSLDRGDGTEAFF
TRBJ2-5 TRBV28 CASSPDRARGETQYF
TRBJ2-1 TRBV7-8 CASSPRLAKSYNEQFF
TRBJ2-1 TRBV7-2 CASSPSLGGQGSWNEQFF
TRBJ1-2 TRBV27 CASSFAEHYGYTF
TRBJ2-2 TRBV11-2 CASSFLDGEHRGAVF
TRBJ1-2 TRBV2 CASSSDRAIGGYTF
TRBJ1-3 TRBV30 CAWSVRGGSGNTIYF
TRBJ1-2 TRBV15 CATSRDPGPNYGYTF
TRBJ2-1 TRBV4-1 CASSQERWGGRYNEQFF
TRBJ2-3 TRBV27 CASSRLGFTDTQYF
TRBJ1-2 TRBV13 CASSLLTGTGYGYTF
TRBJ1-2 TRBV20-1 CSARGDYGYTF
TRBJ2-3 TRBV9 CASSRGGGGDDTQYF
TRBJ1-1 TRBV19 CASSIEGQGAGAEAFF
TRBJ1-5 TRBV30 CAWIVRGTRGNQPQHF
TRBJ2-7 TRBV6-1 CASSEFRVRDEQYF
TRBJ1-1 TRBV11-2 CASSLGVGVGTEAFF
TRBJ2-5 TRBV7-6 CASSYALETQYF
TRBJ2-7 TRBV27 CASSRAGGTIHEQYF
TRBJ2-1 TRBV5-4 CASSFSGGAYNEQFF
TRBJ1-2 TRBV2 CASSQSRPNYGYTF
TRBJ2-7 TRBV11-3 CASSSGTVYEQYF
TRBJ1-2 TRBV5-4 CASSLDTGSIYGYTF
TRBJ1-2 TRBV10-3 CAISESGSYGYTF
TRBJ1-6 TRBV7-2 CASSLNRVSSYNSPLHF
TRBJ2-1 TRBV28 CASSRRYGSVKYNEQFF
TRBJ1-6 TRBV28 CASSFPGYSYNSPLHF
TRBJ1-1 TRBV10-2 CASSKQGRTEAFF
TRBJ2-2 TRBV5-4 CASSLDGIGELFF
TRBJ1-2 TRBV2 CASKGLAVLNNYGYTF
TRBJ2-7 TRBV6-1 CASSVQGSPRYEQYF
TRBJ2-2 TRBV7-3 CASSSLAGELFF
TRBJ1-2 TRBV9 CASSAGQGAGYGYTF
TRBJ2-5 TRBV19 CASRGDHGETQYF
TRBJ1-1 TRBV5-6 CASSRTGIPEAFF